The rows below give T cell receptor beta chains drawn from one sample of a study of PD-1 blockade in classical Hodgkin lymphoma. Produced via immunoSEQ multiplex PCR; TCRdb's table is partial and in-frame only. Of 55,000 to 75,000 clones detected, around 75% appear once; the ten largest clones hold approximately 9.1%. The specimen comprised peripheral blood mononuclear cells (PBMCs), sampled before the second cycle of nivolumab. These TCRs come from a human donor with classical Hodgkin lymphoma. Each CDR3 is given with its conserved first and last residue. A D gene is named only where the DNA matches it firmly. Size values are once, few and many counts, or a class for expanded clones, and some rows have none.

j_call	d_call	v_call	clone_size	cdr3_nt	cdr3_aa
TRBJ2-2	-	TRBV5-1	-	TGCGCCAGCAGCACTGGAGGGAGCCAGAACACCGGGGAGCTGTTTTTT	CASSTGGSQNTGELFF
TRBJ2-1	-	TRBV29-1	-	TGCAGCGCTCCACCCACTCTAGCTTCCAATGAGCAGTTCTTC	CSAPPTLASNEQFF
TRBJ1-1	-	TRBV5-6	-	TGTGCCAGCAGCTCCGGGGGGACTGAAGCTTTCTTT	CASSSGGTEAFF
TRBJ2-3	TRBD2	TRBV6-5	once	TGTGCCAGCAGCAGGACTAGCGGAAGCACAGATACGCAGTATTTT	CASSRTSGSTDTQYF
TRBJ2-5	TRBD1	TRBV2	-	TGTGCCAGCAGGTCCCACAGGGGGTCTGAGACCCAGTACTTC	CASRSHRGSETQYF
TRBJ2-2	-	TRBV6-5	few	TGTGCCAGCCAGAGAGACGGGACCGGGGAGCTGTTTTTT	CASQRDGTGELFF
TRBJ1-1	-	TRBV7-9	-	TGTGCCAGCAGCTTAACGGTCGCGAACACTGAAGCTTTCTTT	CASSLTVANTEAFF
TRBJ2-7	TRBD1	TRBV5-1	-	TGCGCCAGCAGCTCAGGGACAGGGGTCTCCTACGAGCAGTACTTC	CASSSGTGVSYEQYF
TRBJ2-2	TRBD1	TRBV19	-	TGTGCCAGTAGAACCGGGACAGGGATCACCGGGGAGCTGTTTTTT	CASRTGTGITGELFF
TRBJ1-1	-	TRBV7-2	-	TGTGCCGCCGGGGCCGTTTTTAACACTGAAGCTTTCTTT	CAAGAVFNTEAFF
TRBJ1-4	-	TRBV5-6	-	TGTGCCAGCAGCTTGCCGGGGGGTAATGAAAAACTGTTTTTT	CASSLPGGNEKLFF
TRBJ2-5	-	TRBV5-1	-	TGCGCCAGCAGCTTGGAGTCCCAAGGGGAGACCCAGTACTTC	CASSLESQGETQYF
TRBJ2-1	-	TRBV6-1	few	TGTGCCAGCAGGGCAAGTAGCGTCAACAACAATGAGCAGTTCTTC	CASRASSVNNNEQFF
TRBJ1-2	-	TRBV23-1	few	TGCGCCAGCAGTCTGAGCGGTGGGGGGAGATCGGGCTACACCTTC	CASSLSGGGRSGYTF
TRBJ2-2	-	TRBV27	-	TGTGCCAGCAGTATACCCGGCACCGGGGAGCTGTTTTTT	CASSIPGTGELFF
TRBJ2-3	-	TRBV30	-	TGTGCCTGGAGTGTAGTGGGACTCCAGGATACGCAGTATTTT	CAWSVVGLQDTQYF
TRBJ1-1	-	TRBV10-3	-	TGTGCCATCAGTGAAAGAGCCACAGGGCATAACACTGAAGCTTTCTTT	CAISERATGHNTEAFF
TRBJ2-3	TRBD2	TRBV7-7	-	TGTGCCAGCAGCTCCGGGCCGGGGGGGCTCTATAGCACAGATACGCAGTATTTT	CASSSGPGGLYSTDTQYF
TRBJ2-2	-	TRBV29-1	many	TGCAGCGTCGATACTACGAACACCGGGGAGCTGTTTTTT	CSVDTTNTGELFF
TRBJ2-3	-	TRBV7-7	-	TGTGCCAGCAGCTTGTGGGACTCCCCAGATACGCAGTATTTT	CASSLWDSPDTQYF
TRBJ1-1	TRBD1	TRBV18	many	TGTGCCAGCTCACCCGGACAGGGGGGCACTGAAGCTTTCTTT	CASSPGQGGTEAFF
TRBJ1-1	TRBD1	TRBV7-9	many	TGTGCCAGCAGCTTCGGACAGGGTGACCCCATGAACACTGAAGCTTTCTTT	CASSFGQGDPMNTEAFF
TRBJ2-2	TRBD2	TRBV15	few	TGTGCCACCAGCATTTTTCGGGAGGACGCCGGGGAGCTGTTTTTT	CATSIFREDAGELFF
TRBJ1-1	-	TRBV30	medium-sized	TGTGCCTGGAGTGTAGGGACCGGGGAAGCTTTCTTT	CAWSVGTGEAFF
TRBJ1-5	-	TRBV6-5	-	TGTGCCAGCAGTTACCCGTTGGGGCCCCAGCATTTT	CASSYPLGPQHF
TRBJ2-7	-	TRBV7-2	few	TGTGCCAGCAGCTTGGGTCTAGCAGTGGGGGAGCAGTACTTC	CASSLGLAVGEQYF
TRBJ1-5	-	TRBV6-1	once	TGTGCCAGCAGTGAAACATGGGTGCGGGCCCAGCATTTT	CASSETWVRAQHF
TRBJ2-7	-	TRBV9	-	TGTGCCAGCAGCCCTCCACAGGGTAGGGTGCAGTACTTC	CASSPPQGRVQYF
TRBJ1-1	-	TRBV2	few	TGTGCCAGCAGTGAAAATCTAGGGAGGAACACTGAAGCTTTCTTT	CASSENLGRNTEAFF
TRBJ1-2	TRBD1	TRBV29-1	once	TGCAGCGTGGGATCCTACAGGGGTAAAGGGTATGGCTACACCTTC	CSVGSYRGKGYGYTF
TRBJ2-7	-	TRBV5-4	-	TGTGCCAGCAGCTTAACCAGCGGCCCCTACGAGCAGTACTTC	CASSLTSGPYEQYF
TRBJ1-1	-	TRBV5-6	-	TGTGCCAGCAGCACCCGCACGTTGGGTCGGGGCCCCAACGTACTCTTT	CASSTRTLGRGPNVLF
TRBJ1-1	TRBD1	TRBV5-1	once	TGCGCCAGCAGCTTGCCAGGGGGCGGGAACACTGAAGCTTTCTTT	CASSLPGGGNTEAFF
TRBJ1-1	-	TRBV9	-	TGTGCCAGCAGCGTAGATGGGCGCATGAGAGACACTGAAGCTTTCTTT	CASSVDGRMRDTEAFF
TRBJ2-7	-	TRBV9	-	TGTGCCAGCAGCGTAACCGGGACTGGTTTCTACGAGCAGTACTTC	CASSVTGTGFYEQYF
TRBJ1-2	TRBD1	TRBV30	-	TGTGCCTGGAGCGGGACAGGCATCCTCCGGCCTCTAAACTATGGCTACACCTTC	CAWSGTGILRPLNYGYTF
TRBJ2-3	-	TRBV27	-	TGTGCCAGCAGTTTCTGGGACCCCACAGATACGCAGTATTTT	CASSFWDPTDTQYF
TRBJ1-2	TRBD1	TRBV30	-	TGTGCCTTGACAGGGGGCGACTCTTATGGCTACACCTTC	CALTGGDSYGYTF
TRBJ2-5	-	TRBV18	-	TGTGCCAGCTCTCGGGACGCGAAAGAGACCCAGTACTTC	CASSRDAKETQYF
TRBJ1-1	-	TRBV28	-	TGTGCCAGCAGTTTACGGGCCGCGGCGCGAACTGAAGCTTTCTTT	CASSLRAAARTEAFF
TRBJ2-7	TRBD1	TRBV6-1	-	TGTGCCAGCAGTGCCTACAGGGGATCCTACGAGCAGTACTTC	CASSAYRGSYEQYF
TRBJ1-1	-	TRBV6-1	-	TGTGCCAGCAGTGAGTATTTAGGGGGAGGCACTGAAGCTTTCTTT	CASSEYLGGGTEAFF
TRBJ1-4	-	TRBV2	-	TGTGCCAGCAGTGAAGGGACCTTAGGGGAAAAACTGTTTTTT	CASSEGTLGEKLFF
TRBJ2-1	-	TRBV11-2	-	TGTGCCAGCAGCTTGGGAACAGGGACTGAGCAGTTCTTC	CASSLGTGTEQFF
TRBJ1-1	-	TRBV15	-	TGTGCCACCAGCAGAGATCGCTTGCCTGAAGCTTTCTTT	CATSRDRLPEAFF
TRBJ1-1	-	TRBV6-6	-	TGTGCCAGCAGTTACTCGTCATCTGAAGCTTTCTTT	CASSYSSSEAFF
TRBJ2-7	-	TRBV30	-	TGTGCCTGGAGTGCGCCTCCAGCCTACGAGCAGTACTTC	CAWSAPPAYEQYF
TRBJ2-5	-	TRBV30	-	TGTGCCTGGAGCCGAGCGGGTTTACAAGAGACCCAGTACTTC	CAWSRAGLQETQYF
TRBJ2-7	-	TRBV9	-	TGTGCCAGCAGCGTAGTGGTAGGGACAACCTACGAGCAGTACTTC	CASSVVVGTTYEQYF
TRBJ2-2	TRBD2	TRBV9	many	TGTGCCAGCAGCCCCCGGACTAGCAGGAACACCGGGGAGCTGTTTTTT	CASSPRTSRNTGELFF
TRBJ1-2	-	TRBV11-2	medium-sized	TGTGCCAGCAGCCCCCGGACAGAAGCTGACCCTGGCTACACCTTC	CASSPRTEADPGYTF